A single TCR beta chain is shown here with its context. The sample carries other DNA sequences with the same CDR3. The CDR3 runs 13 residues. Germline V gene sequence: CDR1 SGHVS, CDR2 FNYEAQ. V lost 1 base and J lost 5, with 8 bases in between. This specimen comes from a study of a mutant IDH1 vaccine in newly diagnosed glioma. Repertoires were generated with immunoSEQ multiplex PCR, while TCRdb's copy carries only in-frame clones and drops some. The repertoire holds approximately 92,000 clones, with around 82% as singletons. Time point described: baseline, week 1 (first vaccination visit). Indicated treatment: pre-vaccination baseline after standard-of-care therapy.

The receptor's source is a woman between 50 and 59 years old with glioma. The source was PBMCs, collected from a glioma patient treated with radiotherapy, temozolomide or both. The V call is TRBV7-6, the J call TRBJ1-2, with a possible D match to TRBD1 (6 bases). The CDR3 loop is CASSLDRDYGYTF. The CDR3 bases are TGTGCCAGCAGCTTAGACAGGGATTATGGCTACACCTTC.